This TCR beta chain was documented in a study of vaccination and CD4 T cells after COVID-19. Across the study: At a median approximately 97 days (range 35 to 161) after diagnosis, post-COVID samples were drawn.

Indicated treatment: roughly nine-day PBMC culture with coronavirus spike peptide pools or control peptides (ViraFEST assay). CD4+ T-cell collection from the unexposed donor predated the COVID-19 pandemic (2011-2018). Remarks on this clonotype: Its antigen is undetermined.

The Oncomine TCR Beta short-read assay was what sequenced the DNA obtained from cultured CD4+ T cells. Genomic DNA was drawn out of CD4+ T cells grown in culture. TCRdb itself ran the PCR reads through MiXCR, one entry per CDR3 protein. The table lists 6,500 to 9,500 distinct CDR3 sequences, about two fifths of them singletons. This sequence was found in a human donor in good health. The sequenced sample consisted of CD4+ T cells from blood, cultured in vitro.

The CDR3 is CATSRDLKGSGELFF. The CDR3 DNA sequence: TGTGCCACCAGCAGAGATTTAAAGGGATCCGGGGAGCTGTTTTTT. The gene calls are TRBV15 and TRBJ2-2; D ambiguous. Germline V gene lookup returns CDR1 LNHNV and CDR2 YYDKDF (reference sequence). The CDR3 has 15 residues. V was trimmed by 0 bases and J by 6 bases, leaving 11 bases between them.